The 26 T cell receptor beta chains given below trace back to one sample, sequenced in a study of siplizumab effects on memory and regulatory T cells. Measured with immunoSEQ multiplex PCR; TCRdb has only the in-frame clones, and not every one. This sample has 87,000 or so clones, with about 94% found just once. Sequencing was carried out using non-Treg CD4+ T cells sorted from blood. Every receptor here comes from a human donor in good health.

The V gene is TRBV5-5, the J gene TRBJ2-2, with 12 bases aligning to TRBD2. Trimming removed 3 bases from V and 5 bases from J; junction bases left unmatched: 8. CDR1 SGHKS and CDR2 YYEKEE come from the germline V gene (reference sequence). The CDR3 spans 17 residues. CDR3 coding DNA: TGTGCCAGCAGCTCAAGACTAGCGGGAGAAGGGACCGGGGAGCTGTTTTTT. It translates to CASSSRLAGEGTGELFF. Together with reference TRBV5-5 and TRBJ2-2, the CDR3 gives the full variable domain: DAGVTQSPTHLIKTRGQQVTLRCSPISGHKSVSWYQQVLGQGPQFIFQYYEKEERGRGNFPDRFSARQFPNYSSELNVNALLLGDSALYLCASSSRLAGEGTGELFFGEGSRLTVL.

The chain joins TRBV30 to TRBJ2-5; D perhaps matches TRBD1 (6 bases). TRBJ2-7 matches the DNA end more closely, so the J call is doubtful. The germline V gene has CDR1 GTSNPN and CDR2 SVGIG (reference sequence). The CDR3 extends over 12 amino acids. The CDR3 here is CAYSPQGYEQYF. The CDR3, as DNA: TGTGCCTACTCGCCACAGGGTTACGAGCAGTACTTC.

The CDR3 DNA sequence: TGTGCCAGCAGTTTAAGTGGTGGTCTTAGACAGCCCCAGCATTTT. It specifies CASSLSGGLRQPQHF. The rearrangement uses TRBV27 and TRBJ1-5, with no clear D. Germline V gene sequence: CDR1 MNHEY, CDR2 SMNVEV (reference sequence). The CDR3 is 15 amino acids. V was trimmed by 2 bases and J by 7 bases, leaving 15 bases between them.

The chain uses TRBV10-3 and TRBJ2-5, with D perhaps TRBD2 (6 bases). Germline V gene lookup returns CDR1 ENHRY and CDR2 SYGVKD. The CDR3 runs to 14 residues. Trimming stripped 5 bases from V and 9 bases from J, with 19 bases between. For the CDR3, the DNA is TGTGCCATCAGTCCGGGACTGTCGCCAGGGTCCCAGTACTTC. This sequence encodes CAISPGLSPGSQYF.

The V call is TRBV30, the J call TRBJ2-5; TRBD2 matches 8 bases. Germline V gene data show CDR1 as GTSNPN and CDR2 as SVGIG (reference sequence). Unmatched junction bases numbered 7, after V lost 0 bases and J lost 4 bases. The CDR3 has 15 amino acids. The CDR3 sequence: CAWSVIPGGSETQYF. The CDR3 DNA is TGTGCCTGGAGTGTCATTCCGGGAGGGTCAGAGACCCAGTACTTC.

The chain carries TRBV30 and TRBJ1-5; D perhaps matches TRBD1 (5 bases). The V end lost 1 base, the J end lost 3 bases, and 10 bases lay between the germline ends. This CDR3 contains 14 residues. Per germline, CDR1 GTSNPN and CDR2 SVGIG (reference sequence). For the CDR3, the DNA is TGTGCCTGGAGTGGTGAGGGGCACAATCAGCCCCAGCATTTT. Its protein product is CAWSGEGHNQPQHF.

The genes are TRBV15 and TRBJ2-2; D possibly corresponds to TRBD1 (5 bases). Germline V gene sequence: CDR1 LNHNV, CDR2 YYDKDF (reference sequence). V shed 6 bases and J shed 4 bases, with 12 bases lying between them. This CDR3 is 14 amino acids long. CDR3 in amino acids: CATSALRGTGELFF. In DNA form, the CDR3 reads TGTGCCACCAGTGCGTTAAGGGGCACCGGGGAGCTGTTTTTT.

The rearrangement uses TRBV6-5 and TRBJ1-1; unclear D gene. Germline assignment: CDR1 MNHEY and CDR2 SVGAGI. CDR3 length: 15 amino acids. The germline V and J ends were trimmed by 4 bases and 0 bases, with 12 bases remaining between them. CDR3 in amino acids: CASSSPGHMNTEAFF. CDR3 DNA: TGTGCCAGCAGTTCGCCTGGCCACATGAACACTGAAGCTTTCTTT.

This chain's CDR3 is CASSQEQYGYTF. The CDR3, as DNA: TGTGCCAGCAGCCAAGAACAGTATGGCTACACCTTC. This chain links TRBV4-2 with TRBJ1-2, with D unresolved. The CDR3 sequence is 12 residues long. Germline V gene data show CDR1 as LGHNA and CDR2 as YNFKEQ. V was shortened by 0 bases and J by 5 bases, with 4 bases between the two germline ends.

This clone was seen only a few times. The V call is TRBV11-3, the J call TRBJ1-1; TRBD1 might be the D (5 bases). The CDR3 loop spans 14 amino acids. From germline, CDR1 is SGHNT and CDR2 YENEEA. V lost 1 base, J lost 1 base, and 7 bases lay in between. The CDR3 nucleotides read TGTGCCAGCAGCTTAGCCAGGGAGAACACTGAAGCTTTCTTT. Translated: CASSLARENTEAFF.

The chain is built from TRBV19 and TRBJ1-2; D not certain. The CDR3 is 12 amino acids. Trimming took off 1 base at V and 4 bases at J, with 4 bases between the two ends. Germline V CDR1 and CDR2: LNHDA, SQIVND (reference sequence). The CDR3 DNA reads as TGTGCCAGTAGTATAGCCGGCTATGGCTACACCTTC. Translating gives CASSIAGYGYTF.

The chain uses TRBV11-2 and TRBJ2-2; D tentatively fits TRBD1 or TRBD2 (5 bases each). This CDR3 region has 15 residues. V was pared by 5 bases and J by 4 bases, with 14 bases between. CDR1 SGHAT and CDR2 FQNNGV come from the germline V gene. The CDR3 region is CASSPLSGTTGELFF. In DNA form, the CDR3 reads TGTGCCAGCAGCCCCCTCTCGGGGACCACCGGGGAGCTGTTTTTT.

Here the CDR3 reads CASSSGTGRTGTEAFF. The CDR3 coding sequence is TGTGCCAGCAGCTCGGGGACAGGACGAACGGGGACTGAAGCTTTCTTT. V usage is TRBV11-2 and J usage is TRBJ1-1; 8 positions match TRBD1. The germline V gene has CDR1 SGHAT and CDR2 FQNNGV. This CDR3 region has 16 residues. V lost 4 bases to trimming and J lost 5 bases; unmatched junction nucleotides: 12.

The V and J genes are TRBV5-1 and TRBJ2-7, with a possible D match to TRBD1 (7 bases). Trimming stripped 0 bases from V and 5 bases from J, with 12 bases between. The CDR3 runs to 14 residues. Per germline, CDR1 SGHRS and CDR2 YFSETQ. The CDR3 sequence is CASSLVPRGDEQYF. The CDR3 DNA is TGCGCCAGCAGCTTGGTTCCCAGGGGGGACGAGCAGTACTTC.

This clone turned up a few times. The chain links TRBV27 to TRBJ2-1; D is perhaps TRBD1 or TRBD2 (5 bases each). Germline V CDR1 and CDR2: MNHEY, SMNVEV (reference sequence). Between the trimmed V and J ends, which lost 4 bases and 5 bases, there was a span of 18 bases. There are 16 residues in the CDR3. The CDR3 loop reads CASSSPRGERHNEQFF. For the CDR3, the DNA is TGTGCCAGCAGTTCACCCAGAGGGGAGAGACACAATGAGCAGTTCTTC.

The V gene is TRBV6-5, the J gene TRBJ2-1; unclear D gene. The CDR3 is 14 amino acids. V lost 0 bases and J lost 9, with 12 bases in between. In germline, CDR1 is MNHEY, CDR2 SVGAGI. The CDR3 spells CASSYSTSGGEQFF. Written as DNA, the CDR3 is TGTGCCAGCAGTTACTCGACGTCGGGCGGTGAGCAGTTCTTC.

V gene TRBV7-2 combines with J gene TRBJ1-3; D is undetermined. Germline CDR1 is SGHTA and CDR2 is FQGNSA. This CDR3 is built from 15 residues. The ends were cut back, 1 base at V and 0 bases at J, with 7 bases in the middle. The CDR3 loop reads CASSLGGSSGNTIYF. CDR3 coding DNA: TGTGCCAGCAGCTTAGGAGGTTCCTCTGGAAACACCATATATTTT.

The chain's CDR3 is CASSMSVQGGREQYF. The CDR3 DNA sequence: TGTGCCAGCAGTATGAGTGTACAGGGAGGTCGCGAGCAGTACTTC. This chain connects TRBV6-6 to TRBJ2-7, with D perhaps being TRBD1 or TRBD2 (6 bases each). Germline V gene sequence: CDR1 MNHNY, CDR2 SVGAGI (reference sequence). The ends were cut back, 5 bases at V and 6 bases at J, with 20 bases in the middle. CDR3 length: 15 amino acids.

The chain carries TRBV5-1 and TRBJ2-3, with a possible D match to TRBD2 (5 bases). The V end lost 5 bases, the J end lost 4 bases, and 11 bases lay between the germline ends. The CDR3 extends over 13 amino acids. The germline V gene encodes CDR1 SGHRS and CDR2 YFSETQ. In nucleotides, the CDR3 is TGCGCCAGCAGTAAAGAGGGCGCAGATACGCAGTATTTT. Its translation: CASSKEGADTQYF.

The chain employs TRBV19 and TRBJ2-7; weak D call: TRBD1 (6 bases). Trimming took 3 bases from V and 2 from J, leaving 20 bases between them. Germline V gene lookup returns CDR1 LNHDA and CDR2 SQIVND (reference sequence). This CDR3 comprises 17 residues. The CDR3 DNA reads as TGTGCCAGTAGTATTTCGAGTTGGAGGACAGAAGCCTACGAGCAGTACTTC. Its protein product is CASSISSWRTEAYEQYF.

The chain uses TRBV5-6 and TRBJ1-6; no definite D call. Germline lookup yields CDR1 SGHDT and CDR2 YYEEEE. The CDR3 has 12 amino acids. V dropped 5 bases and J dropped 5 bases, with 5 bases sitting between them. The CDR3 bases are TGTGCCAGCAGTTTAAATAATTCACCCCTCCACTTT. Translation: CASSLNNSPLHF.

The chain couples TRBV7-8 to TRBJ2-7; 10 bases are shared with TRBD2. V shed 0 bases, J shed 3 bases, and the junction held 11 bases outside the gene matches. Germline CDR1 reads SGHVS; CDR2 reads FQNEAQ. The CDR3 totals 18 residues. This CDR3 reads CASSLARSSGSFVYEQYF. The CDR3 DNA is TGTGCCAGCAGCTTAGCGCGGTCTAGCGGGAGTTTTGTCTACGAGCAGTACTTC.

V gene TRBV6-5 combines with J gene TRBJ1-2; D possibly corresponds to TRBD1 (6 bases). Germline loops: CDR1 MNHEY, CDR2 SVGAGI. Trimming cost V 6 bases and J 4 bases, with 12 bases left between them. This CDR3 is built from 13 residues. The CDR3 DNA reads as TGTGCCAGCAGCCTCCTACAGGGCTATGGCTACACCTTC. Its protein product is CASSLLQGYGYTF.

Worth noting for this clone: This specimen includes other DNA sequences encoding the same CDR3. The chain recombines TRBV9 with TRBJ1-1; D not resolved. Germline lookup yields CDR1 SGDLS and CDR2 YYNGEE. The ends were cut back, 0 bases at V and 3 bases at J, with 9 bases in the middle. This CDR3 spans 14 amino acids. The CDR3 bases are TGTGCCAGCAGCGTAGAAGGGTGGGACACTGAAGCTTTCTTT. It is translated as CASSVEGWDTEAFF.

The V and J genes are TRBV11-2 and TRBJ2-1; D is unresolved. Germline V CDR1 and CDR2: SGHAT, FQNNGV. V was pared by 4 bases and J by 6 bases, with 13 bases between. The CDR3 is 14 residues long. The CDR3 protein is CASSSTAVVNEQFF. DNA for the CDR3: TGTGCCAGCAGCTCCACGGCTGTCGTCAATGAGCAGTTCTTC.

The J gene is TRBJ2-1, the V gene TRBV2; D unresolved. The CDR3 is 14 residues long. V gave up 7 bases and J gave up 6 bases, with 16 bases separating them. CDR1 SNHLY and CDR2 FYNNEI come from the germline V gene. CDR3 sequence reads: CASTWGGHSNEQFF. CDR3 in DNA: TGTGCCAGCACCTGGGGTGGGCACAGCAATGAGCAGTTCTTC.